This TCR beta chain was sequenced in a study of control samples from healthy donors and cancer patients. The table came from immunoSEQ multiplex PCR; TCRdb's copy has only in-frame clones and leaves some out. The table lists some 130,000 clones, around 93% of them singletons, with roughly 8.6% in the top ten. The CDR3 spans 14 residues. V lost 0 bases to trimming and J lost 5 bases, with 10 bases between them. Germline V CDR1 and CDR2: SGHDN, FVKESK. The sequencing sample was made of blood. This chain joins TRBV14 and TRBJ2-5; D possibly corresponds to TRBD1 (5 bases). This sequence originates from a man younger than 30 in good health. CDR3 coding DNA: TGTGCCAGCAGCCAAGAATGGGGCAGTGAGACCCAGTACTTC. This encodes CASSQEWGSETQYF.